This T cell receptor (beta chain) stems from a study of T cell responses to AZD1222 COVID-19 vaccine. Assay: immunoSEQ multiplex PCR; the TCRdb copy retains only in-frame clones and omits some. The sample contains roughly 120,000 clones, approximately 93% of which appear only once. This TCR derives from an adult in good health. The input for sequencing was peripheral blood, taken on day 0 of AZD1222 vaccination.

The CDR3 DNA follows: TGCAGCGTTGGGGACAGGGGGCATCAGCCCCAGCATTTT. Translated, it gives CSVGDRGHQPQHF. The chain employs TRBV29-1 and TRBJ1-5; 12 positions match TRBD1. CDR1 is SQVTM, CDR2 ANQGSEA, per germline. The CDR3 spans 13 residues. V lost 4 bases to trimming and J lost 5 bases; unmatched junction nucleotides: 0. The variable domain in full, with the rest retrieved from reference TRBV29-1 and TRBJ1-5, is SAVISQKPSRDICQRGTSLTIQCQVDSQVTMMFWYRQQPGQSLTLIATANQGSEATYESGFVIDKFPISRPNLTFSTLTVSNMSPEDSSIYLCSVGDRGHQPQHFGDGTRLSIL.